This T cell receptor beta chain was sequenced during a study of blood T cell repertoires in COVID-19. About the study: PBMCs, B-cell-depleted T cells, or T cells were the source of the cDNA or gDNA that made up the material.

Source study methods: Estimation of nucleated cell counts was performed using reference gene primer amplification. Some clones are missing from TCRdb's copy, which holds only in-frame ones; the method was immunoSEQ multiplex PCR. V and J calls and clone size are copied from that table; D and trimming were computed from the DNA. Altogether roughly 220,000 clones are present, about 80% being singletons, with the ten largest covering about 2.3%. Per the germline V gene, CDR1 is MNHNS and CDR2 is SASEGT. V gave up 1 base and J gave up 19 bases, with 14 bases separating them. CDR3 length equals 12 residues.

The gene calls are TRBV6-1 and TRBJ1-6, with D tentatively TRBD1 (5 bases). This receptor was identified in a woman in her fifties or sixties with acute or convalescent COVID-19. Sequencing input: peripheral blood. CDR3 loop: CASSEEGEIPHF. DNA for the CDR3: TGTGCCAGCAGTGAAGAAGGGGAAATCCCACACTTT.